The 27 T cell receptor delta chains presented below share a single source sample, sequenced in a study of γδ T cells in repeated Plasmodium falciparum infection (dated by TCRdb to the early 2020s). Vgamma9/Vdelta2+ and Vdelta2-negative gammadelta T cell populations were flow-sorted from peripheral blood mononuclear cells for bulk TCR repertoire analysis. The library relied on multiplex PCR. Sequencer: Illumina MiSeq. TCRdb recomputed clones from the public reads with CATT; identical DNA rows were then combined. The sample has around 52,000 delta-chain clones on record, around 1.7% of them singletons. The ten largest clones capture over 14% of the sample. The sample comprised gamma-delta T cells from blood. The receptors were gathered from a pool of human donors (malaria-infected and uninfected, not separated).

This clone was detected only a few times. TCRdb lists the protein of a much larger clone for this DNA, which differs at residue 17, so this is likely a read error; the protein given here is translated from the DNA itself. The rearrangement joins TRDV1 to TRDJ1; weak D call: TRDD2 (8 bases). There are 19 residues in the CDR3. Per the germline V gene, CDR1 is TSWWSYY and CDR2 is QGS. The CDR3 coding sequence is TGTGCTCTTGGGAACATTAGACTTCCTACCTACTGGGGAGGAGATAAATTCATCTTT. Translated, it gives CALGNIRLPTYWGGDKFIF.

This clone was counted a few times. The TCRdb protein, from a much larger clone, departs from this DNA's translation at residue 19, likely by read error; the protein shown derives from the DNA. V and J are TRDV1 and TRDJ1; D unresolved. The CDR3 covers 20 residues. The germline V gene has CDR1 TSWWSYY and CDR2 QGS. The CDR3 sequence is CALGEPLFGVEPFWTDKLTF. The CDR3 region has the DNA TGTGCTCTTGGGGAACCCCTCTTCGGTGTGGAACCGTTTTGGACCGATAAACTCACCTTT.

In its sample, this clone was seen many times. Given a far larger clone just one base away, this is likely a sequencing read error. The sample has other DNA sequences that encode this CDR3 too. This chain joins TRDV2 and TRDJ1; possibly TRDD2 for D (5 bases). The CDR3 runs 14 residues. Trimming removed 3 bases at V and 0 bases at J, with 10 bases between. The V gene's germline CDR1 is GEAIGNYY and CDR2 EKD. The CDR3 DNA reads TGTGCCTGTGACGCCCTACCAGACACCGATAAACTCATCTTT. It encodes CACDALPDTDKLIF.

The sample holds a few counts of this clone. This may be a read error, as it is one base from a much larger clone. CDR3 sequence: CALGAFPLKVGGHRYADKLIF. CDR3 DNA: TGTGCTCTTGGGGCATTTCCTTTGAAGGTTGGGGGACACAGGTACGCCGATAAGCTCATCTTT. The J gene was not called, though the V gene is TRDV1; the table's D gene call, TRDD3, was not cross checked with the DNA. This CDR3 comprises 21 residues. CDR1 and CDR2 (germline): TSWWSYY, QGS.

This clone has a handful of counts. The TCRdb protein, from a much larger clone, departs from this DNA's translation at residue 12, likely by read error; the protein shown derives from the DNA. The chain uses TRDV3 and TRDJ1; D possibly corresponds to TRDD3 (5 bases). The V gene's germline CDR1 is TVYSNPD and CDR2 GDNSRS (reference sequence). The V gene lost 4 bases and the J gene lost 7 bases, with 37 bases spanning the gap. The CDR3 extends over 19 amino acids. The CDR3 sequence: CACGPGLQDVGNPFPKLIF. The CDR3 nucleotides are TGTGCCTGTGGACCTGGTTTACAAGACGTGGGGAACCCCTTTCCTAAACTCATCTTT.

This clone was observed many times. A read error is possible here, since a much larger clone lies one base away. This CDR3 is also generated by other DNA sequences in the sample. This CDR3 is CALGERPPGDITDKLIF. The CDR3 region has the DNA TGTGCTCTAGGGGAACGGCCTCCGGGGGATATAACCGATAAACTCATCTTT. The chain joins TRDV1 to TRDJ1, with 8 positions matching TRDD3. This CDR3 comprises 17 residues. Germline CDR1 TSWWSYY, CDR2 QGS.

There are a few counts of this clone. The translation of this DNA and the TCRdb protein of a much larger clone differ at residue 2, probably owing to a read error; the protein shown here is translated from the DNA. The chain uses TRDV1 and TRDJ1; 7 nucleotides line up with TRDD2. The CDR3 runs to 19 residues. CDR1 and CDR2 from the germline V gene are TSWWSYY and QGS. CDR3: CSLGTSIPTVWEYTDKLIF. CDR3 sequence (DNA): TGTTCTCTTGGGACCTCTATTCCTACAGTGTGGGAGTACACCGATAAACTCATCTTT.

On this clone: The TCRdb record carries a much larger clone's protein, which differs from this DNA's translation at residue 7; a read error is the likely cause, and the protein listed here is the DNA translation. This chain links TRDV1 with TRDJ1; D is uncertain. TCRdb gives no J gene; it was assigned here by matching the DNA to germline. This CDR3 is 13 amino acids long. Germline CDR1 reads TSWWSYY; CDR2 reads QGS. V was clipped by 4 bases and J by 4 bases, with 10 bases between them. DNA of the CDR3: TGTGCTCTTGGGGCATCGCTCCACGATAAACTCATCTTT. Encoded protein: CALGASLHDKLIF.

A word on this clone: A read error may explain this, as a much larger clone is one base away. The rearrangement uses TRDV1 and TRDJ1, with TRDD3 matching over 10 bases. Germline lookup yields CDR1 TSWWSYY and CDR2 QGS. The CDR3 covers 22 residues. Trimming cost V 1 base and J 3 bases; bases outside gene matches: 23. CDR3 sequence: CALGERSLSDWGMPTGPDKLIF. CDR3 in DNA: TGTGCTCTTGGGGAACGTTCTTTGTCCGACTGGGGGATGCCGACAGGCCCCGATAAACTCATCTTT.

As for this clone: The protein in TCRdb stems from a much larger clone and differs at residue 19 from this DNA's translation, likely a read error; here the protein is translated from the DNA. The CDR3 reads CALGVRTGGYVLQNTDKLTF. The CDR3, as DNA: TGTGCTCTTGGGGTCAGGACTGGGGGATACGTACTCCAAAACACCGATAAACTCACCTTT. No J gene was assigned, while the V gene was called as TRDV1; the DNA was not compared with TRDD3, the D call given in the table. This CDR3 region has 20 residues. CDR1 and CDR2 from the germline V gene are TSWWSYY and QGS.

In regard to this clone: The junction departs from the called germline gene at one end, perhaps through a read error. V is TRDV1 and J is TRDJ1; the D call may be TRDD2 or TRDD3 (9 bases each). Germline loops: CDR1 TSWWSYY, CDR2 QGS. The CDR3 loop spans 20 amino acids. CDR3: CSAGPSYDNNWGYATDKLIF. Here the CDR3 DNA reads TGCTCTGCGGGTCCTTCCTACGATAATAACTGGGGATACGCAACTGATAAACTCATCTTT.

This clone was detected a few times. The TCRdb protein, from a much larger clone, departs from this DNA's translation at residue 7, likely by read error; the protein shown derives from the DNA. The chain couples TRDV1 to TRDJ1; 8 bases are shared with TRDD3. The J gene comes from matching the DNA to germline here; TCRdb lacks it. CDR1 and CDR2 (germline): TSWWSYY, QGS. The CDR3 is made up of 23 amino acids. J gave up 3 bases and V 0 bases, and 27 bases lay outside the gene matches. Written as DNA, the CDR3 is TGTGCTCTTGGGGAACTGCTTCCATCCACACTTATAATTGGGGGATCTGGATCCGATAAACTCATCTTT. This translates into CALGELLPSTLIIGGSGSDKLIF.

There are many counts of this clone. The amino acid sequence in TCRdb belongs to a much larger clone and departs from this DNA's translation at residue 10, likely a sequencing read error; the sequence shown is translated from the DNA. This chain links TRDV1 with TRDJ1, with 7 bases lining up with TRDD2. The CDR3 length is 20 residues. The J segment lost 3 bases and the V segment lost 0 bases, leaving 19 bases of the junction unmatched. Germline CDR1 is TSWWSYY and CDR2 is QGS. DNA of the CDR3: TGTGCTCTTGGGGAACTTTCCTACTCCGCAAGGGATCCAAAGGCCGATAAACTCATCTTT. Amino acid sequence: CALGELSYSARDPKADKLIF.

This clone was recorded a few times. TCRdb's protein for this DNA is that of a much larger clone and differs from the translation at residue 15, likely a read error; the protein shown is the DNA translation. The chain employs TRDV2 and TRDJ1, with 11 bases lining up with TRDD3. TCRdb offers no J gene call, so here the DNA was matched to germline to obtain one. The germline gives CDR1 GEAIGNYY, CDR2 EKD. After removal of 0 bases from V and 0 bases from J, the junction contained 17 bases not matched to a gene. This CDR3 is 21 amino acids long. In nucleotides, the CDR3 is TGTGCCTGTGACACCGTTGTACTGGGGGATAAGCCCCTTTACCACACCGATAAACTCATCTTT. Translating it yields CACDTVVLGDKPLYHTDKLIF.

This clone was seen more than once but under ten times. This DNA's translation and the protein TCRdb lists, from a much larger clone, do not match at residue 8, likely due to a read error; the protein shown is translated from the DNA. The chain recombines TRDV2 with TRDJ2; TRDD3 might be the D (6 bases). Matching the DNA to germline supplied the J gene, which TCRdb does not give. The ends were cut back, 0 bases at V and 0 bases at J, with 10 bases in the middle. CDR3 length equals 16 residues. The V gene's germline CDR1 is GEAIGNYY and CDR2 EKD. CDR3 bases: TGTGCCTGTGACACCGTGGGGGGGCCTTTGACAGCACAACTCTTCTTT. It specifies CACDTVGGPLTAQLFF.

A few counts support this clone. TCRdb's entry gives the protein of a much larger clone, which mismatches this DNA's translation at residue 14, likely from a read error; the protein reported here is translated from the DNA. The gene calls are TRDV1 and TRDJ1, with a possible D match to TRDD2 (5 bases). TCRdb carries no J gene annotation; the J gene was assigned here by matching the DNA with germline. The CDR3 runs to 17 residues. Germline V gene lookup returns CDR1 TSWWSYY and CDR2 QGS. The CDR3 spells CALGELGPKGLGDRLIF. The CDR3 region has the DNA TGTGCTCTTGGGGAACTGGGTCCTAAGGGCTTAGGTGATAGACTCATCTTT.

This clone was recorded a few times. One base separates it from a far larger clone, so it is likely a read error. The sample holds other DNA sequences that translate to the same CDR3. The chain uses TRDV1 and TRDJ1; 12 bases agree with TRDD3. The CDR3 covers 23 residues. The junction had 25 bases not matched to a gene; V was cut back by 4 bases and J by 1 base. Germline V gene sequence: CDR1 TSWWSYY, CDR2 QGS. The CDR3 sequence: CALGAPPTGILGDTNLCTDKLIF. In DNA form, the CDR3 reads TGTGCTCTTGGGGCACCTCCTACGGGCATACTGGGGGATACCAATCTCTGCACCGATAAACTCATCTTT.

This clone has only a few counts. The protein that TCRdb holds for this DNA derives from a much larger clone and differs from the translated DNA at residue 19, which likely indicates a read error; the protein shown here is translated from the DNA. V gene TRAV38-2/DV8 was called; the J gene was not; the table's D call TRDD3 went unverified against the DNA. The CDR3 is 20 amino acids. Germline V gene data show CDR1 as TSESDYY and CDR2 as QEAYKQQN. CDR3 DNA sequence: TGTGCGCCCATGGGGCTCCCGGACTGGGGGATGTACCTGTACACCGATAAACTCACCTTT. This sequence encodes CAPMGLPDWGMYLYTDKLTF.

The sample holds a few counts of this clone. The translation of this DNA and the TCRdb protein of a much larger clone differ at residue 10, probably owing to a read error; the protein shown here is translated from the DNA. J is TRDJ1 and V is TRDV1; 9 bases fit TRDD3. Germline V gene sequence: CDR1 TSWWSYY, CDR2 QGS. The V segment lost 0 bases and the J segment 1 base; nucleotides outside the gene matches: 24. CDR3 length: 23 amino acids. The CDR3 loop reads CALGELSSYRRGILGGSTDKLIF. The CDR3 bases are TGTGCTCTTGGGGAACTAAGTTCCTACAGGAGGGGGATACTGGGCGGTTCCACCGATAAACTCATCTTT.

In the case of this clone: TCRdb's entry gives the protein of a much larger clone, which mismatches this DNA's translation at residue 22, likely from a read error; the protein reported here is translated from the DNA. The chain is built from TRDV1 and TRDJ1; 10 bases map to TRDD3. The J gene, not given by TCRdb, was assigned here from a germline match of the nucleotide sequence. This CDR3 contains 25 residues. CDR1 is TSWWSYY, CDR2 QGS, per germline. The CDR3 region has the DNA TGTGCTCTTGGGGAACCCTCTTGGCGAGCCCCTGCGGACAGAGTTTTGGGGGATACATCCGATGAACTCATCTTT. Its protein is CALGEPSWRAPADRVLGDTSDELIF.

This clone was observed many times. This DNA's translation and the protein TCRdb lists, from a much larger clone, do not match at residue 3, likely due to a read error; the protein shown is translated from the DNA. The CDR3 loop reads CAIRRSLYWGTHRSDKLIF. CDR3 in DNA: TGTGCCATTCGAAGGTCCCTTTACTGGGGGACCCACCGATCCGATAAACTCATCTTT. The genes are TRDV3 and TRDJ1; TRDD3 matches 9 bases. V shed 5 bases, J shed 3 bases, and the junction held 25 bases outside the gene matches. Germline V gene sequence: CDR1 TVYSNPD, CDR2 GDNSRS (reference sequence). The CDR3 contains 19 residues.

This clone appeared many times. This DNA's translation differs at residue 8 from TCRdb's protein, which comes from a much larger clone; a read error is likely, and the protein shown is translated from the DNA. The J gene is TRDJ1, the V gene TRDV1; possibly TRDD3 for D (6 bases). Looked up from germline, CDR1 is TSWWSYY and CDR2 is QGS. The CDR3 covers 16 residues. The V gene lost 6 bases and the J gene lost 2 bases, with 19 bases spanning the gap. DNA of the CDR3: TGTGCTCTTGGACTAACCGTCCACTGGGCTACCGATAAACTCATCTTT. This encodes CALGLTVHWATDKLIF.

There are a few counts of this clone. A read error likely explains why the TCRdb protein, taken from a much larger clone, differs from this DNA's translation at residue 13; the protein shown is translated from the DNA. V is TRDV1 and J is TRDJ1; TRDD3 matches at 7 bases. The CDR3 covers 20 residues. With 3 bases clipped from V and 0 bases from J, the junction kept 19 bases outside the gene matches. Germline loops: CDR1 TSWWSYY, CDR2 QGS. The CDR3 loop reads CALGDPSWGQPRVYTDKLIF. CDR3 coding DNA: TGTGCTCTTGGGGACCCAAGCTGGGGGCAACCCCGGGTGTACACCGATAAACTCATCTTT.

This clone was recorded at least ten times. Other DNA variants within this sample encode the same CDR3. The rearrangement joins TRDV1 to TRDJ1, with D unclear. Trimming removed 0 bases from V and 3 bases from J, with 53 bases in between. Germline V CDR1 and CDR2: TSWWSYY, QGS. The CDR3 is made up of 29 amino acids. CDR3 nucleotide sequence: TGTGCTCTTGGGGAACTAGGCCCCCTTGAGAGTGGAACCGAAACGCCCAGTGCCCCCGCCGTCCGATATTCCGATAAACTCATCTTT. Translating gives CALGELGPLESGTETPSAPAVRYSDKLIF.

A note on this clone: This likely came from a read error, as a far larger clone is one base away. The sample holds other DNA sequences that translate to the same CDR3. The V gene call is TRDV1, and the J gene call is absent; the listed D gene, TRDD3, was not tested against the DNA. This CDR3 is built from 12 residues. Germline lookup yields CDR1 TSWWSYY and CDR2 QGS. The CDR3 is CALFELTGGLIF. DNA of the CDR3: TGTGCTCTCTTTGAACTTACTGGGGGTCTCATCTTT.

The table lists this clone with a few counts. A far bigger clonotype differs at one base, so this is likely a read error. The chain carries TRDV1 and TRDJ1; TRDD3 matches at 7 bases. TCRdb supplies no J gene; here it was assigned by aligning the nucleotide sequence to germline. The CDR3 is 21 amino acids. CDR1 TSWWSYY and CDR2 QGS come from the germline V gene. This CDR3 reads CALGDICPYPGWGPGADKLIF. CDR3 bases: TGTGCCCTTGGGGATATCTGCCCTTACCCGGGATGGGGTCCGGGGGCCGATAAACTCATCTTT.

This clone was counted between two and nine times. The protein TCRdb gives is from a much larger clone and does not agree with this DNA's translation at residue 18, likely a read error; the protein shown here comes from the DNA. The chain is built from TRDV1 and TRDJ1; TRDD3 aligns across 11 bases. The germline gives CDR1 TSWWSYY, CDR2 QGS. V lost 2 bases and J lost 4; bases outside the gene matches: 30. The CDR3 is made up of 24 amino acids. The CDR3 sequence: CALGELKSPPWGGGYALSGDKLIF. The CDR3 nucleotides are TGTGCTCTTGGGGAATTAAAAAGTCCTCCCTGGGGTGGGGGATACGCCTTGTCGGGCGATAAACTCATCTTT.